This T cell receptor (beta chain) was sequenced during a study of T cells after posttransplantation cyclophosphamide. Germline V gives CDR1 SGDLS, CDR2 YYNGEE. Trimming pared 1 base from V and 2 bases from J, leaving 11 bases between. The CDR3 loop spans 15 amino acids. Assay used: immunoSEQ multiplex PCR; TCRdb lists only in-frame clones, some missing. The sample includes around 10,000 clones, none of them occurring once. By frequency in the sample, this clone is medium-sized. Treatment was busulfan-fludarabine conditioning, a marrow graft, and cyclophosphamide on days +3 and +4. The chain uses TRBV9 and TRBJ2-3, with D possibly TRBD1 on 5 matching bases. The TCR was taken from a female patient in her forties or fifties who received an allogeneic stem cell transplant from a related donor, was CMV-positive, and had no GVHD. A share of the T cells may be of graft donor origin. The sequencing used PBMCs, collected after allogeneic stem cell transplant with posttransplant cyclophosphamide. In DNA, the CDR3 is TGTGCCAGCAGCGTACAGGGCTCCAACACAGATACGCAGTATTTT. It is translated as CASSVQGSNTDTQYF.